This entry is about one T cell receptor beta chain. As yet, its antigen is unknown. The data derive from a study of cytomegalovirus exposure and HLA in healthy donors. At the level of the study: Researchers previously reported finding some 110 million unique TCR beta sequences from approximately 200 million T cells.

The V end was cut by 5 bases, the J end by 8 bases, with 12 bases between. Germline assignment: CDR1 MDHEN and CDR2 SYDVKM. The CDR3 is 12 residues long. Study-wide results and limits: Several of the most significant clusters appeared linked to common viral pathogens, based on a later analysis. Sequencing likely produced, as an artifact, a cluster of highly shared sequence variants. An analysis done earlier found most TCR beta V segments productive about 87% or about 30% of the time.

It was with 60 Vbeta and 13 Jbeta primers that the PCR ran. Method: immunoSEQ multiplex PCR; TCRdb's copy keeps in-frame clones and lacks some. Found here are under 150,000 clones, 82% of them singletons; the top ten hold about 2.7%. The clonotype was recovered from a woman under 30 in good health and CMV-seronegative. The material sequenced was PBMCs. The V and J genes are TRBV28 and TRBJ1-1; D perhaps matches TRBD1 (5 bases). CDR3 coding DNA: TGTGCCAGCAGTCCCTCGACAGCAGAAGCTTTCTTT. Translating gives CASSPSTAEAFF.